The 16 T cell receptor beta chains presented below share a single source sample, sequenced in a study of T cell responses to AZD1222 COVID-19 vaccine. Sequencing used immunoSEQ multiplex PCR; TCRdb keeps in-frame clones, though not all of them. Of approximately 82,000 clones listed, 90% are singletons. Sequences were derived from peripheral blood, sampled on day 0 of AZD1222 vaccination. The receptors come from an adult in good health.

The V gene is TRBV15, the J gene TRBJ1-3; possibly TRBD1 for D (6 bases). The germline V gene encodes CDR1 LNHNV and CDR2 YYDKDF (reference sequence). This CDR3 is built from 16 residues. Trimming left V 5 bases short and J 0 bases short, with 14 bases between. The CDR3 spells CATSEDSSVSGNTIYF. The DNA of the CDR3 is TGTGCCACCAGCGAGGACAGCTCGGTCTCTGGAAACACCATATATTTT.

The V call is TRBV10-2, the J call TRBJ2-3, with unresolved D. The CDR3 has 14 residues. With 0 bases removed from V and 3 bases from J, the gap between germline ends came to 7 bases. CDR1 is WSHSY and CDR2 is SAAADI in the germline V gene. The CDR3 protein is CASSESTRTDTQYF. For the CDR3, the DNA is TGCGCCAGCAGTGAGTCAACCCGTACAGATACGCAGTATTTT.

The CDR3 DNA reads TGTGCCAGCAGCTCCACCCCGGGAGGGGCCGGTGAGCAGTACTTC. Translating gives CASSSTPGGAGEQYF. V is TRBV7-6 and J is TRBJ2-7; 8 positions match TRBD2. This CDR3 has 15 residues. V lost 4 bases and J lost 7; bases outside the gene matches: 12. Germline loops: CDR1 SGHVS, CDR2 FNYEAQ.

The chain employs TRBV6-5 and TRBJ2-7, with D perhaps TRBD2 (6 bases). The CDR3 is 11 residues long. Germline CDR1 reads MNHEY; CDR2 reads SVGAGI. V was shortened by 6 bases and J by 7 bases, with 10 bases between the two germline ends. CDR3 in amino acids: CASRQRGEQYF. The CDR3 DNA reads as TGTGCCAGCAGGCAACGGGGGGAGCAGTACTTC.

This chain's CDR3 is CASKEGAAYEQYF. CDR3 in DNA: TGTGCCAGCAAAGAAGGGGCGGCCTACGAGCAGTACTTC. The gene calls are TRBV28 and TRBJ2-7, with TRBD1 as a possible D gene (5 bases). This CDR3 region has 13 residues. The V end was cut by 7 bases, the J end by 2 bases, with 12 bases between. Germline loops: CDR1 MDHEN, CDR2 SYDVKM.

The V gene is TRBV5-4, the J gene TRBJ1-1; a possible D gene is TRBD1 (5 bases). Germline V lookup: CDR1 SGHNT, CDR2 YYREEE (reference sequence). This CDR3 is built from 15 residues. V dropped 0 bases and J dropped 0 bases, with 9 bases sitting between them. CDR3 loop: CASSLVRGMNTEAFF. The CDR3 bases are TGTGCCAGCAGCTTGGTTCGGGGGATGAACACTGAAGCTTTCTTT.

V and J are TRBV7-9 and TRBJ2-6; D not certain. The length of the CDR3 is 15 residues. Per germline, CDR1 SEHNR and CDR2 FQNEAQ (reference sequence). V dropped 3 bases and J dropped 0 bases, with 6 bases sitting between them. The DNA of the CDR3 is TGTGCCAGCAGCTTTGGGGTCTCTGGGGCCAACGTCCTGACTTTC. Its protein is CASSFGVSGANVLTF.

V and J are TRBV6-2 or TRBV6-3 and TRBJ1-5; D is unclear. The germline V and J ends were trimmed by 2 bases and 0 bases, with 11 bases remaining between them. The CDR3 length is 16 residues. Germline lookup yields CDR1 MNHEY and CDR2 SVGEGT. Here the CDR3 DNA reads TGTGCCAGCAGTTACGTGGGATCACTTAGCAATCAGCCCCAGCATTTT. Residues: CASSYVGSLSNQPQHF.

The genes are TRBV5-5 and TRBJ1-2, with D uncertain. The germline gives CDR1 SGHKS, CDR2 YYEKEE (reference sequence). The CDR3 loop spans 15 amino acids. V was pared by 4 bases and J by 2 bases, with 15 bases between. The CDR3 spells CASSLDPGVNYGYTF. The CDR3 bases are TGTGCCAGCAGCCTAGATCCCGGAGTAAACTATGGCTACACCTTC.

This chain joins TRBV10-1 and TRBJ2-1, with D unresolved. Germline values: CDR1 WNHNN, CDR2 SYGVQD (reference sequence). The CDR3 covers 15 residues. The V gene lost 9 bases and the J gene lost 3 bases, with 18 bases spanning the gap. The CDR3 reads CASSPGQSNYNEQFF. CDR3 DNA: TGCGCCAGTTCTCCCGGGCAGTCAAACTACAATGAGCAGTTCTTC.

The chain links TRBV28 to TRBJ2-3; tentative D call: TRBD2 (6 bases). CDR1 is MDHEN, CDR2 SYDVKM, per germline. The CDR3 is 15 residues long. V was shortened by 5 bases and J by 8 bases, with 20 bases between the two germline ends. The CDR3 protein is CASSLPGEKPGTQYF. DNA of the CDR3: TGTGCCAGCAGTCTACCGGGGGAAAAACCCGGTACGCAGTATTTT.

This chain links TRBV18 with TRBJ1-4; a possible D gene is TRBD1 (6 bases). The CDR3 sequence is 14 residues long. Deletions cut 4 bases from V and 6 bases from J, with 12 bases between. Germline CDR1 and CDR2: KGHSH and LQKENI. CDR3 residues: CASSLQGGDEKLFF. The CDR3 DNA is TGTGCCAGCTCACTACAGGGAGGGGATGAAAAACTGTTTTTT.

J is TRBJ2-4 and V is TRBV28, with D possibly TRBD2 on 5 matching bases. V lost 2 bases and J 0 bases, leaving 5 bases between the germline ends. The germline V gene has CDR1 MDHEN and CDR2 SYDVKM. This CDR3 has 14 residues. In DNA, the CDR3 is TGTGCCAGCAGTTTAGCGGGAGCCAAAAACATTCAGTACTTC. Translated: CASSLAGAKNIQYF.

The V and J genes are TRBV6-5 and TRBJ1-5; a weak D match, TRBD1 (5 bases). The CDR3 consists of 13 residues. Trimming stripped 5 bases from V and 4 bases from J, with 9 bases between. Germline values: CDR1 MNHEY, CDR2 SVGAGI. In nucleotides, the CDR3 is TGTGCCAGCAGTCAGGGCCTGAATCAGCCCCAGCATTTT. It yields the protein CASSQGLNQPQHF.

DNA for the CDR3: TGCAGCGTTCCGTACTTCCACACAGATACGCAGTATTTT. Its translation is CSVPYFHTDTQYF. V is TRBV29-1 and J is TRBJ2-3; D gene uncertain. This CDR3 has 13 residues. V dropped 5 bases and J dropped 2 bases, with 11 bases sitting between them. Germline V gene data show CDR1 as SQVTM and CDR2 as ANQGSEA.

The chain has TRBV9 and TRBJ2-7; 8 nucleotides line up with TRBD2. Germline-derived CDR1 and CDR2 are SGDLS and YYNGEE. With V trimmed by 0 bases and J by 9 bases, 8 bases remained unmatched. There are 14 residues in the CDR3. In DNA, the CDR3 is TGTGCCAGCAGCGTAGAGGGAACGGGGGGGCGGCAGTACTTC. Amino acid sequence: CASSVEGTGGRQYF. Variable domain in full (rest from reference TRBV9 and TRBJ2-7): DSGVTQTPKHLITATGQRVTLRCSPRSGDLSVYWYQQSLDQGLQFLIQYYNGEERAKGNILERFSAQQFPDLHSELNLSSLELGDSALYFCASSVEGTGGRQYFGPGTRLTVT.